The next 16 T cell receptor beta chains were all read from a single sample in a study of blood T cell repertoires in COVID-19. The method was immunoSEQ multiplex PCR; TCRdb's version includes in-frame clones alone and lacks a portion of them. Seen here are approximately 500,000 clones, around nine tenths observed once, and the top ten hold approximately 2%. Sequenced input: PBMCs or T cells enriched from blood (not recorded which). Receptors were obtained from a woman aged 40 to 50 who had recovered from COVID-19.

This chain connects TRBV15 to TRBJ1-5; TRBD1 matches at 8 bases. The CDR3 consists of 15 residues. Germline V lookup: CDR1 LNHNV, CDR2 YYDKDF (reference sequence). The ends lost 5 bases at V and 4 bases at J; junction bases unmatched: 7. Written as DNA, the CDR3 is TGTGCCACCAGCGATGACAGGGGACTAAATCAGCCCCAGCATTTT. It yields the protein CATSDDRGLNQPQHF. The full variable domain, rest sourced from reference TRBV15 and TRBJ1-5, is DAMVIQNPRYQVTQFGKPVTLSCSQTLNHNVMYWYQQKSSQAPKLLFHYYDKDFNNEADTPDNFQSRRPNTSFCFLDIRSPGLGDTAMYLCATSDDRGLNQPQHFGDGTRLSIL.

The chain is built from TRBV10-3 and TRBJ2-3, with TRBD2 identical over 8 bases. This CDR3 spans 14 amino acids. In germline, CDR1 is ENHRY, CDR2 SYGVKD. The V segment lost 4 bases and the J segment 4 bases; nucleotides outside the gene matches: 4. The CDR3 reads CAISGSGGPDTQYF. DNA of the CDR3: TGTGCCATCAGTGGTTCGGGAGGGCCAGATACGCAGTATTTT.

The CDR3 is CASSPPLVGHSGNTIYF. As DNA, the CDR3 is TGTGCCAGCTCACCACCCTTGGTAGGACACTCTGGAAACACCATATATTTT. V and J are TRBV18 and TRBJ1-3, with a weak D call TRBD1 (5 bases). Per germline, CDR1 KGHSH and CDR2 LQKENI. With 0 bases removed from V and 0 bases from J, the gap between germline ends came to 12 bases. This CDR3 has 17 amino acids. Supplemented by reference TRBV18 and TRBJ1-3, the full variable domain reads NAGVMQNPRHLVRRRGQEARLRCSPMKGHSHVYWYRQLPEEGLKFMVYLQKENIIDESGMPKERFSAEFPKEGPSILRIQQVVRGDSAAYFCASSPPLVGHSGNTIYFGEGSWLTVV.

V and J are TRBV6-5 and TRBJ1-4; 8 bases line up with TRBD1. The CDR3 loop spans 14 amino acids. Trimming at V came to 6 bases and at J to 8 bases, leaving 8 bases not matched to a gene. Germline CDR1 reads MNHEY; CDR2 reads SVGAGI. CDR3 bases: TGTGCCAGCAGGCCCAACAGGGGGGGGGAAAAACTGTTTTTT. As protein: CASRPNRGGEKLFF.

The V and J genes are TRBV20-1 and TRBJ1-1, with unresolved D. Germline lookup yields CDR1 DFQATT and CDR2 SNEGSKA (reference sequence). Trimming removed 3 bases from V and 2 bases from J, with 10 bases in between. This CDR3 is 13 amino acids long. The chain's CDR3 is CSASRTGNTEAFF. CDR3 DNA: TGCAGTGCTAGTCGGACGGGAAACACTGAAGCTTTCTTT.

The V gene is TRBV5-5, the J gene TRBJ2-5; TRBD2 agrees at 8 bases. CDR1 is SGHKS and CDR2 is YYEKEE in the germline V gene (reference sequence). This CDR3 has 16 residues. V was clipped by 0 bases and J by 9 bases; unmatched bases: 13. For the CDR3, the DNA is TGTGCCAGCAGCTTGGTACTGGCGGGAGGCTATATGGCCCAGTACTTC. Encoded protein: CASSLVLAGGYMAQYF. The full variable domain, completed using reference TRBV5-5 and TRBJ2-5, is DAGVTQSPTHLIKTRGQQVTLRCSPISGHKSVSWYQQVLGQGPQFIFQYYEKEERGRGNFPDRFSARQFPNYSSELNVNALLLGDSALYLCASSLVLAGGYMAQYFGPGTRLLVL.

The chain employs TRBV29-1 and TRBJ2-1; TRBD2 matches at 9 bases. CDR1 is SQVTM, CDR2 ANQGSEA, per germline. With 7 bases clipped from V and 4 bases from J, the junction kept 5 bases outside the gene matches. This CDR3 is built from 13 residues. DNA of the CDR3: TGCAGCGCGGGGACTAGCCTTTACAATGAGCAGTTCTTC. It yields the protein CSAGTSLYNEQFF.

The CDR3 region is CASSFGGYGYTF. The CDR3 DNA sequence: TGTGCCAGCAGCTTCGGGGGCTATGGCTACACCTTC. The genes are TRBV7-2 and TRBJ1-2; D may be TRBD1 (5 bases). From germline, CDR1 is SGHTA and CDR2 FQGNSA. The CDR3 has 12 residues. V dropped 3 bases and J dropped 4 bases, with 6 bases sitting between them.

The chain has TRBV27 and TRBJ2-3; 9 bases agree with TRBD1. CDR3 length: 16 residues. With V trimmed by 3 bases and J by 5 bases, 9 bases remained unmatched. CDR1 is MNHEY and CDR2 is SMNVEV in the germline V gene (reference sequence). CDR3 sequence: CASSFLAQGARDTQYF. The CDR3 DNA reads TGTGCCAGCAGTTTCCTGGCACAGGGGGCAAGAGATACGCAGTATTTT.

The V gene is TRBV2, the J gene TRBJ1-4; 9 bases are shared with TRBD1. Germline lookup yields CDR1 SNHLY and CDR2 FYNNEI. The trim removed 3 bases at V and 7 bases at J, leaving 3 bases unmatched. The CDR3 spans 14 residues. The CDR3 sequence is CASSDGTGSEKLFF. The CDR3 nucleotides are TGTGCCAGCAGTGACGGGACAGGGAGTGAAAAACTGTTTTTT.

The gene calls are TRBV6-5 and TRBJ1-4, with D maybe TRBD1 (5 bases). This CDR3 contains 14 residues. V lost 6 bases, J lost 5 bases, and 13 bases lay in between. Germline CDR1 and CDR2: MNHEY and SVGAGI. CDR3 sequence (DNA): TGTGCCAGCAGGCCCTGGGGCGAGAATGAAAAACTGTTTTTT. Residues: CASRPWGENEKLFF.

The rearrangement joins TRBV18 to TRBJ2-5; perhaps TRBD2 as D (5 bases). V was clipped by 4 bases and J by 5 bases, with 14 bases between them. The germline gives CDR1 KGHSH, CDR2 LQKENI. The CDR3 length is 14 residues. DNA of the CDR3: TGTGCCAGCTCACTAAATCCGGGGATGGAGACCCAGTACTTC. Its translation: CASSLNPGMETQYF.

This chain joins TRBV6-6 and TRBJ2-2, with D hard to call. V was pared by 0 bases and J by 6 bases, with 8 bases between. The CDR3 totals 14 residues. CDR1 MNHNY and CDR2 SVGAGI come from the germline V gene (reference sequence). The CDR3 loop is CASSYSSIAGELFF. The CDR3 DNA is TGTGCCAGCAGTTACTCTAGCATCGCCGGGGAGCTGTTTTTT.

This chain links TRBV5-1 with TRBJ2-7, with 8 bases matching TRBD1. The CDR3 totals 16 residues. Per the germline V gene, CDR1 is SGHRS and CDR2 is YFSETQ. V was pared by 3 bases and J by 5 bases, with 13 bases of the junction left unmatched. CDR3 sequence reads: CASSSVAGTGADEQYF. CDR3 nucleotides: TGCGCCAGCAGCTCGGTGGCAGGGACAGGAGCGGACGAGCAGTACTTC. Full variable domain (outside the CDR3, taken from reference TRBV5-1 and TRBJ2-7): KAGVTQTPRYLIKTRGQQVTLSCSPISGHRSVSWYQQTPGQGLQFLFEYFSETQRNKGNFPGRFSGRQFSNSRSEMNVSTLELGDSALYLCASSSVAGTGADEQYFGPGTRLTVT.

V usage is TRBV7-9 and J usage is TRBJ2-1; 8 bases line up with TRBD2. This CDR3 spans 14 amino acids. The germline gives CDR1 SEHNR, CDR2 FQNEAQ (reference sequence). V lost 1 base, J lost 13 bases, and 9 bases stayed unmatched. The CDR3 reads CASSLVGREAPQFF. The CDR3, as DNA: TGTGCCAGCAGCTTAGTCGGGCGGGAGGCCCCTCAGTTCTTC.

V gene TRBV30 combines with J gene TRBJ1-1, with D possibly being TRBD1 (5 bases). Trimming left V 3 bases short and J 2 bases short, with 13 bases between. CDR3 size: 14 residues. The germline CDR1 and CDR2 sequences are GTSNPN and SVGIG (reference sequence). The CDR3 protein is CAWRAPGQNTEAFF. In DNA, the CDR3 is TGTGCCTGGAGGGCCCCCGGACAAAACACTGAAGCTTTCTTT.